Included here is one T cell receptor beta chain sequence, with context. The sample is drawn from a study of early T cells in non-severe SARS-CoV-2 infection. TCRdb used MiXCR to reprocess the 5' RACE reads, holding one entry per CDR3 protein. The sample contains fewer than 130,000 distinct CDR3 sequences, approximately 12% of which appear only once. From germline, CDR1 is SEHNR and CDR2 FQNEAQ (reference sequence). This CDR3 contains 14 residues. V trimming: 5 bases; J trimming: 7 bases; junction bases outside the gene matches: 5. V usage is TRBV7-9 and J usage is TRBJ2-1; 10 nucleotides line up with TRBD1. This material consisted of whole blood, taken at baseline. This receptor was identified in an adult who was a healthcare worker with PCR-confirmed SARS-CoV-2 infection or an uninfected control (not recorded which). The CDR3 sequence is CASSPWTGGNEQFF. CDR3 DNA sequence: TGTGCCAGCAGCCCGTGGACAGGGGGGAATGAGCAGTTCTTC.